The following is a T cell receptor (beta chain) sequence with its context. The data are from a study of beta chain features in type 1 diabetes. Per germline, CDR1 SGHRS and CDR2 YFSETQ. V shed 0 bases and J shed 2 bases, with 9 bases lying between them. The CDR3 spans 15 residues. The sequenced template was cDNA made from the entire isolated RNA. Sequenced by immunoSEQ multiplex PCR; TCRdb stores in-frame clones only, minus some. This sample has approximately 470,000 clones, with 30% found just once. The chain carries TRBV5-1 and TRBJ2-1; D might be TRBD2 (6 bases). This TCR derives from a man aged 18 to 30 in good health. The source material was naive CD4+ T cells from blood. The CDR3 protein is CASSLGGRTYNEQFF. CDR3 coding DNA: TGCGCCAGCAGCTTGGGAGGGAGGACCTACAATGAGCAGTTCTTC.